This paragraph reports one TCR beta chain. Its antigen is currently unknown. V shed 5 bases and J 7 bases; nucleotides not matched to a gene: 6. This CDR3 has 14 residues. The germline gives CDR1 SGHTA, CDR2 FQGNSA. These data originate in a study of cytomegalovirus exposure and HLA in healthy donors. PCR involved 60 Vbeta and 13 Jbeta primers. Using immunoSEQ multiplex PCR, the repertoire was profiled, and TCRdb retains in-frame clones only, with some absent. The sample yields 150,000 to 200,000 clones, roughly 76% seen once. General study points: Equally common other TCR beta chains were less clonally expanded than HLA-associated ones, a later analysis found. Several of the most significant clusters appeared linked to common viral pathogens, based on a later analysis.

The V call is TRBV7-2, the J call TRBJ1-5; 9 nucleotides line up with TRBD1. Source material: PBMCs. This TCR came from a human donor in good health. The CDR3 sequence is CASSRDRADQPQHF. CDR3 nucleotide sequence: TGTGCCAGCAGCCGGGACAGGGCGGACCAGCCCCAGCATTTT. Complete variable domain (other parts from reference TRBV7-2 and TRBJ1-5): GAGVSQSPSNKVTEKGKDVELRCDPISGHTALYWYRQSLGQGLEFLIYFQGNSAPDKSGLPSDRFSAERTGGSVSTLTIQRTQQEDSAVYLCASSRDRADQPQHFGDGTRLSIL.